Below, 14 T cell receptor beta chains from the same sample are listed, as sequenced in a study of beta chain features in type 1 diabetes. The antigens for these receptors are not known. Expressed TCRB transcripts were sequenced, since all the RNA that had been isolated was reverse transcribed. Method: immunoSEQ multiplex PCR; TCRdb's copy keeps in-frame clones and lacks some. Among more than 550,000 clones listed, over 12% were seen once. Findings of the study overall: Across all four CD4+ subsets, people with type 1 diabetes showed modestly shorter TCRB CDR3s.

Sample: naive CD4+ T cells from blood. These receptors were obtained from a man between 18 and 35 years old with type 1 diabetes.

V and J are TRBV18 and TRBJ1-5, with D possibly matching TRBD1 (5 bases). V lost 4 bases, J lost 4 bases, and 20 bases lay in between. Germline V lookup: CDR1 KGHSH, CDR2 LQKENI. The CDR3 sequence is 17 residues long. The CDR3 loop reads CASSRYPSGDGNQPQHF. DNA for the CDR3: TGTGCCAGCTCACGCTACCCGAGCGGGGACGGGAATCAGCCCCAGCATTTT.

A few counts support this clone. The V call is TRBV2, the J call TRBJ2-3; the D is unclear. The V end was cut by 4 bases, the J end by 1 base, with 6 bases between. The CDR3 is 13 amino acids. Germline CDR1 is SNHLY and CDR2 is FYNNEI. CDR3 DNA sequence: TGTGCCAGCAGTGGTGAAGGCACAGATACGCAGTATTTT. Its translation: CASSGEGTDTQYF. The whole variable domain, remainder taken from reference TRBV2 and TRBJ2-3, is EPEVTQTPSHQVTQMGQEVILRCVPISNHLYFYWYRQILGQKVEFLVSFYNNEISEKSEIFDDQFSVERPDGSNFTLKIRSTKLEDSAMYFCASSGEGTDTQYFGPGTRLTVL.

This clone was picked up a small number of times. The chain has TRBV28 and TRBJ1-3, with D possibly TRBD1 on 5 matching bases. This CDR3 region has 16 residues. CDR1 and CDR2 (germline): MDHEN, SYDVKM. Trimming took 5 bases from V and 1 from J, leaving 15 bases between them. The CDR3 nucleotides are TGTGCCAGCAGTCCCGGCAGGGTCGGGTCTGGAAACACCATATATTTT. Translated, it gives CASSPGRVGSGNTIYF. Full variable domain (missing parts from reference TRBV28 and TRBJ1-3): DVKVTQSSRYLVKRTGEKVFLECVQDMDHENMFWYRQDPGLGLRLIYFSYDVKMKEKGDIPEGYSVSREKKERFSLILESASTNQTSMYLCASSPGRVGSGNTIYFGEGSWLTVV.

This clone was counted a few times. The V call is TRBV7-2, the J call TRBJ2-2; D is perhaps TRBD2 (5 bases). CDR1 and CDR2 from the germline V gene are SGHTA and FQGNSA. This CDR3 spans 16 amino acids. The V gene lost 5 bases and the J gene lost 5 bases, with 18 bases spanning the gap. As DNA, the CDR3 is TGTGCCAGCAGCCACGCGACCGGGATCTTAACCGGGGAGCTGTTTTTT. Translating it yields CASSHATGILTGELFF.

This chain uses TRBV9 with TRBJ2-5; D perhaps matches TRBD2 (6 bases). Germline lookup yields CDR1 SGDLS and CDR2 YYNGEE. Trimming cost V 2 bases and J 4 bases, with 15 bases left between them. The CDR3 is 15 amino acids. This CDR3 reads CASSVLEGFGETQYF. For the CDR3, the DNA is TGTGCCAGCAGCGTGTTGGAGGGGTTTGGAGAGACCCAGTACTTC.

The table lists this clone with a few counts. The junction differs from germline at one of its ends, possibly a read error. This chain joins TRBV2 and TRBJ1-4; no firm D call. Germline assignment: CDR1 SNHLY and CDR2 FYNNEI. The CDR3 totals 13 residues. This CDR3 is CASREGGREKLFF. CDR3 DNA sequence: TGTGCCAGCAGAGAAGGAGGGCGTGAAAAACTGTTTTTT. Variable domain in full (rest from reference TRBV2 and TRBJ1-4): EPEVTQTPSHQVTQMGQEVILRCVPISNHLYFYWYRQILGQKVEFLVSFYNNEISEKSEIFDDQFSVERPDGSNFTLKIRSTKLEDSAMYFCASREGGREKLFFGSGTQLSVL.

Only a few counts were recorded for this clone. This rearrangement joins TRBV29-1 to TRBJ1-1; perhaps TRBD1 as D (5 bases). The CDR3 consists of 14 residues. Trimming took off 4 bases at V and 1 base at J, with 13 bases between the two ends. Germline loops: CDR1 SQVTM, CDR2 ANQGSEA. The CDR3 is CSVVEGTPNTEAFF. The CDR3 region has the DNA TGCAGCGTTGTAGAGGGGACGCCGAACACTGAAGCTTTCTTT.

This clone appeared a few times. J is TRBJ2-5 and V is TRBV9; unclear D gene. The CDR3 is 14 residues long. From germline, CDR1 is SGDLS and CDR2 YYNGEE. V lost 1 base to trimming and J lost 1 base, with 8 bases between them. DNA of the CDR3: TGTGCCAGCAGCGTACCCGGCGGCCAAGAGACCCAGTACTTC. As protein: CASSVPGGQETQYF.

This chain uses TRBV15 with TRBJ2-7, with 8 bases fitting TRBD2. The J segment lost 3 bases and the V segment lost 1 base, leaving 8 bases of the junction unmatched. The CDR3 has 16 amino acids. CDR1 and CDR2 (germline): LNHNV, YYDKDF (reference sequence). The CDR3 nucleotides are TGTGCCACCAGCAGAGTCTTGGGACTAGGGGGCTACGAGCAGTACTTC. This sequence encodes CATSRVLGLGGYEQYF.

V and J are TRBV7-2 and TRBJ2-7, with TRBD1 identical over 7 bases. This CDR3 comprises 14 residues. Trimming removed 4 bases from V and 1 base from J; junction bases left unmatched: 4. Germline CDR1 reads SGHTA; CDR2 reads FQGNSA. The CDR3 nucleotides read TGTGCCAGCAGCTCAGGACAGGATTCCTACGAGCAGTACTTC. The encoded protein is CASSSGQDSYEQYF.

This clone has only a few counts. The rearrangement joins TRBV7-2 to TRBJ2-7; D gene unclear. Germline CDR1 is SGHTA and CDR2 is FQGNSA. Trimming removed 5 bases from V and 4 bases from J, with 15 bases in between. The CDR3 is 14 amino acids. CDR3: CASSPPPLRYEQYF. The CDR3 DNA follows: TGTGCCAGCAGCCCGCCCCCCTTGAGGTACGAGCAGTACTTC.

The V gene is TRBV4-3, the J gene TRBJ1-2, with D perhaps matching TRBD1 (6 bases). Trimming stripped 6 bases from V and 2 bases from J, with 13 bases between. This CDR3 comprises 14 residues. From germline, CDR1 is LGHNA and CDR2 YSLEER. CDR3 nucleotide sequence: TGCGCCAGCAGTCCGACAGGCGGCAACTATGGCTACACCTTC. Residues: CASSPTGGNYGYTF.

This clone was seen more than once but under ten times. V is TRBV27 and J is TRBJ2-7; possible D gene TRBD2, 5 bases. V was cut by 8 bases and J by 12 bases, with 14 bases left in between. CDR1 and CDR2 (germline): MNHEY, SMNVEV (reference sequence). The CDR3 loop spans 10 amino acids. Written as DNA, the CDR3 is TGTGCCAGCGGACTCAGGCGTAGGTACTTC. Amino acids: CASGLRRRYF.

This clone occurred a few times. The CDR3 loop is CASSLTPVSMNTEAFF. CDR3 DNA sequence: TGCGCCAGCAGCTTGACTCCTGTCTCTATGAACACTGAAGCTTTCTTT. The chain recombines TRBV5-1 with TRBJ1-1; no clear D. The V end lost 1 base, the J end lost 0 bases, and 13 bases lay between the germline ends. Germline V CDR1 and CDR2: SGHRS, YFSETQ. This CDR3 is built from 16 residues.